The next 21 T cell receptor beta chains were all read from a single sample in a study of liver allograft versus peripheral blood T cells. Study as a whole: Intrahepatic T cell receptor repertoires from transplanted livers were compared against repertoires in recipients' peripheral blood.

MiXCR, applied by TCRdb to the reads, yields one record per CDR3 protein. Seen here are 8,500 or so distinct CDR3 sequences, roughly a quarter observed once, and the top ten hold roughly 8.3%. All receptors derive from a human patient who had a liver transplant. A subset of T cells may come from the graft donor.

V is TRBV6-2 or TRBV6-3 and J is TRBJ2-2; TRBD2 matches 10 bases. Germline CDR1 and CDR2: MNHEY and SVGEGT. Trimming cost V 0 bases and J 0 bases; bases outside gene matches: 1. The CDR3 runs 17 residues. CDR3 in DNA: TGTGCCAGCAGTTACTCAGCGGGAGGGCCGAACACCGGGGAGCTGTTTTTT. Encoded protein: CASSYSAGGPNTGELFF.

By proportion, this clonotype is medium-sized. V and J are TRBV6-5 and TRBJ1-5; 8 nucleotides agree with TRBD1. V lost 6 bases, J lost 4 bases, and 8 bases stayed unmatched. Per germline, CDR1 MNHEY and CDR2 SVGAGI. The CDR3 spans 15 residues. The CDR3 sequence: CASRLTGGANQPQHF. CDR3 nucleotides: TGTGCCAGCAGACTCACAGGGGGAGCGAATCAGCCCCAGCATTTT.

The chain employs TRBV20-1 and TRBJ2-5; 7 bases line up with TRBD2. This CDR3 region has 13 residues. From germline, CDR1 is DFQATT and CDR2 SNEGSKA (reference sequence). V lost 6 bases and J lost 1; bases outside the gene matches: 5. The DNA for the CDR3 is TGCAGTGCACGACTAGCCTCCCAAGAGACCCAGTACTTC. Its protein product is CSARLASQETQYF.

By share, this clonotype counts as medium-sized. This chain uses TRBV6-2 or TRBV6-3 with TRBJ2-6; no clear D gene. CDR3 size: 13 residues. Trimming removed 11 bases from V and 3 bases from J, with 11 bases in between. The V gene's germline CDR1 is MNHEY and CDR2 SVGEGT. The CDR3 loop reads CAGAPSGANVLTF. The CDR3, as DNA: TGTGCCGGCGCTCCGAGTGGGGCCAACGTCCTGACTTTC.

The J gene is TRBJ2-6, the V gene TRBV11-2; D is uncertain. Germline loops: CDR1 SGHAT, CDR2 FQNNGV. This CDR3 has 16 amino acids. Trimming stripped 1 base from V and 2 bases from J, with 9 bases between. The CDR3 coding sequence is TGTGCCAGCAGCTTAGGGGTTGGGCCTGGGGCCAACGTCCTGACTTTC. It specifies CASSLGVGPGANVLTF.

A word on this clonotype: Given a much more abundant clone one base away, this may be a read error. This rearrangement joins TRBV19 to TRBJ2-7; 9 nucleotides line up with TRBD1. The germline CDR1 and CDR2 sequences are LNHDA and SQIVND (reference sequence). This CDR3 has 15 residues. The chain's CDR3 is CASSKDRGASYEQCF. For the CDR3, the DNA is TGTGCCAGTAGTAAGGACAGGGGCGCCTCCTACGAGCAGTGCTTC.

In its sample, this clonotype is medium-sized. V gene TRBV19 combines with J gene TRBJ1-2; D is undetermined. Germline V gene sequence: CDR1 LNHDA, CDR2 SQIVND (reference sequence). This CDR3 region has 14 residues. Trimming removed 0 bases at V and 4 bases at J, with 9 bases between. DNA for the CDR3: TGTGCCAGTAGTATAGACGACGGCTTCTATGGCTACACCTTC. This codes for CASSIDDGFYGYTF.

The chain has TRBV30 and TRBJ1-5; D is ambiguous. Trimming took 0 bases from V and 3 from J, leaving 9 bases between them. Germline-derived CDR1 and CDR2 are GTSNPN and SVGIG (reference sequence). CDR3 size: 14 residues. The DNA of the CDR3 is TGTGCCTGGAGTGTACTGGAGTACAATCAGCCCCAGCATTTT. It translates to CAWSVLEYNQPQHF.

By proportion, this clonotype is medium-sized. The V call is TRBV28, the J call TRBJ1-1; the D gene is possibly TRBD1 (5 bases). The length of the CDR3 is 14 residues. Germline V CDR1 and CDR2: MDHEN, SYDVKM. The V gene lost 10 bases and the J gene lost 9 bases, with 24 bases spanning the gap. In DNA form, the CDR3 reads TGTGCCACACGCGAACCGGGGACCCTAGGGAAAGCTTTCTTT. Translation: CATREPGTLGKAFF.

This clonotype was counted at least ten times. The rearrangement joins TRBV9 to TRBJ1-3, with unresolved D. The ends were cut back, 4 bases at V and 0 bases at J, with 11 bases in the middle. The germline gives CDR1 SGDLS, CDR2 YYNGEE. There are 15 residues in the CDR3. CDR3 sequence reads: CASSPLINSGNTIYF. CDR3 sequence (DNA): TGTGCCAGCAGCCCGCTGATAAACTCTGGAAACACCATATATTTT.

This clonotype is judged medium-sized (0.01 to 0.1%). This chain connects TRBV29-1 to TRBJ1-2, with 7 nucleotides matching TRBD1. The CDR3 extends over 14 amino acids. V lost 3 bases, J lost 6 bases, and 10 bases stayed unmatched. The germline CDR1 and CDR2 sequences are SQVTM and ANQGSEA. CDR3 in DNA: TGCAGCGTTGACCCGAGGATACAGGGGAATGGCTACACCTTC. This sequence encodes CSVDPRIQGNGYTF.

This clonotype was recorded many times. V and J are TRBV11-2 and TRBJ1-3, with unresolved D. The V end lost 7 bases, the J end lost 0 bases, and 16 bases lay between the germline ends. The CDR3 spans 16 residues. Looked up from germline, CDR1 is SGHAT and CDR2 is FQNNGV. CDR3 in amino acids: CASTLIRGVSGNTIYF. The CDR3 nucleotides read TGTGCCAGCACTCTGATTCGGGGAGTCTCTGGAAACACCATATATTTT.

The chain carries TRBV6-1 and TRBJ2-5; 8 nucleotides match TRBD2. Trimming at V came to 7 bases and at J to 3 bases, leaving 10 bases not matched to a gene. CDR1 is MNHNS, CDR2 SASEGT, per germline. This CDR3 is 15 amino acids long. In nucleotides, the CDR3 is TGTGCCAGCACTCTTGGTAGCGGGATTAAAGAGACCCAGTACTTC. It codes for CASTLGSGIKETQYF.

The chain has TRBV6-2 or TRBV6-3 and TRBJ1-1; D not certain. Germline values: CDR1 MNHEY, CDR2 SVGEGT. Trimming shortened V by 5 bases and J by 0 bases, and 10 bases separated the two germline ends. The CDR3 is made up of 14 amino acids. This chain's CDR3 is CASSRLVVNTEAFF. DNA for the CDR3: TGTGCCAGCAGTCGGTTGGTCGTGAACACTGAAGCTTTCTTT.

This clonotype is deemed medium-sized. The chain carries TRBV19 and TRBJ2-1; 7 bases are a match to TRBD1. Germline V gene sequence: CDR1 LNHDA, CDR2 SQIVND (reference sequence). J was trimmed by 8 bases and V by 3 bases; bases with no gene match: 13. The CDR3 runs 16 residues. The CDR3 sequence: CASSIRQGSGFHEQFF. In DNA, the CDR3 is TGTGCCAGTAGTATTCGACAGGGCAGCGGTTTCCATGAGCAGTTCTTC.

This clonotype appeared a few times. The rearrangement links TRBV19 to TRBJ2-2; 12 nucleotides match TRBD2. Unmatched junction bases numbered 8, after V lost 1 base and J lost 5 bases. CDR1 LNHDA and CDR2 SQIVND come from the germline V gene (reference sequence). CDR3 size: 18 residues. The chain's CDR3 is CASSIAASGGARTGELFF. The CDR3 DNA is TGTGCCAGTAGTATAGCCGCTAGCGGGGGGGCTAGGACCGGGGAGCTGTTTTTT.

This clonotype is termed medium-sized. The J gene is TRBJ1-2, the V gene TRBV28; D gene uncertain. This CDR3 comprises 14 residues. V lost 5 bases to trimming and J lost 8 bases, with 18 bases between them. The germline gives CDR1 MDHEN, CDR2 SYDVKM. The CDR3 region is CASSTAGPQRGYTF. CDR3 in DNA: TGTGCCAGCAGTACCGCCGGGCCCCAGAGAGGCTACACCTTC.

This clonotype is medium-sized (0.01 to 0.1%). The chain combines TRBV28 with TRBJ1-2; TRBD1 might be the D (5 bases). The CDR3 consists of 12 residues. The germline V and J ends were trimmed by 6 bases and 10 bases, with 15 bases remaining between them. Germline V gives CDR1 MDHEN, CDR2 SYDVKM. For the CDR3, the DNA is TGTGCCAGCAGAAAGGCCGGAGGGGACTACACCTTC. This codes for CASRKAGGDYTF.

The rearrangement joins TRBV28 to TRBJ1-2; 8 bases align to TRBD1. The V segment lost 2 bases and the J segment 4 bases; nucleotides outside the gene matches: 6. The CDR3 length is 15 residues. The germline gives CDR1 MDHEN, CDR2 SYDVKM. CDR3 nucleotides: TGTGCCAGCAGTTTAAGACAGGGGTTTAGCTATGGCTACACCTTC. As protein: CASSLRQGFSYGYTF.

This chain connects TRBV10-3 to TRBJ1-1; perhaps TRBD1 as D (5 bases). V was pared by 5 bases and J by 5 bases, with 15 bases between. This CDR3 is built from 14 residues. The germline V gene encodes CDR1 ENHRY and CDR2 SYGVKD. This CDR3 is CAISPQGGETEAFF. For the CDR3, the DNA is TGTGCCATCAGTCCGCAGGGTGGTGAGACTGAAGCTTTCTTT.

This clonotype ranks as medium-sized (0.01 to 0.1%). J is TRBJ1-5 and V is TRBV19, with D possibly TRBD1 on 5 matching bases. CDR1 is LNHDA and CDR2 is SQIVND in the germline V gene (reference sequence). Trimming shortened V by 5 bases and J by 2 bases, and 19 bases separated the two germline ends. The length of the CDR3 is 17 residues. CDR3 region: CASSSAPRQPGNQPQHF. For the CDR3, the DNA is TGTGCCAGTAGTTCGGCCCCTCGACAGCCTGGCAATCAGCCCCAGCATTTT.